This TCR beta chain came from a study of shared clonotypes between healthy human individuals. Profiled with immunoSEQ multiplex PCR; TCRdb holds only in-frame clones, not every one. This table has roughly 1,500,000 clones, 95% to 99% appearing once. CDR1 and CDR2 from the germline V gene are SGHRS and YFSETQ. CDR3 length: 15 amino acids. The V gene end was trimmed by 4 bases and the J gene end by 3 bases; junction bases not matched to a gene: 7. The specimen sequenced was naive CD4+ T cells sorted from blood. Indicated subset: CD45RA+ positively selected. This TCR derives from a man aged 25 to 40 in good health. V is TRBV5-1 and J is TRBJ2-1, with 7 bases that match TRBD1. CDR3 in DNA: TGCGCCAGCAGCCTTCAGACAGGGAACTACAATGAGCAGTTCTTC. It specifies CASSLQTGNYNEQFF.